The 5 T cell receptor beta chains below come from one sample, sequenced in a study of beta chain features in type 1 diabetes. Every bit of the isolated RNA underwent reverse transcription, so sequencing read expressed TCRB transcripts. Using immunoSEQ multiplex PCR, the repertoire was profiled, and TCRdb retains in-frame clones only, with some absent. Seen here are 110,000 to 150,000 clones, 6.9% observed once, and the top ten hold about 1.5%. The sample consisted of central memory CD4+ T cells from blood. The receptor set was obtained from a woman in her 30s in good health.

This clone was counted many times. As DNA, the CDR3 is TGTGCCAGCAGCTCCGGCGCGGCGGGAGGCCATGAGCAGTTCTTC. Amino acid sequence: CASSSGAAGGHEQFF. This rearrangement joins TRBV7-9 to TRBJ2-1; 8 bases fit TRBD2. CDR1 and CDR2 from the germline V gene are SEHNR and FQNEAQ (reference sequence). The CDR3 contains 15 residues. V dropped 4 bases and J dropped 8; count of bases not matched to a gene: 10. Full variable domain (remainder filled in from reference TRBV7-9 and TRBJ2-1): DTGVSQNPRHKITKRGQNVTFRCDPISEHNRLYWYRQTLGQGPEFLTYFQNEAQLEKSRLLSDRFSAERPKGSFSTLEIQRTEQGDSAMYLCASSSGAAGGHEQFFGPGTRLTVL.

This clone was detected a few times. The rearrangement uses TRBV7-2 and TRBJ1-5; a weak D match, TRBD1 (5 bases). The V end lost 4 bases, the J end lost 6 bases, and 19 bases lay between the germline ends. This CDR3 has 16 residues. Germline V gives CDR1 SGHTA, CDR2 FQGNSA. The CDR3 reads CASSSVGGGVSQPQHF. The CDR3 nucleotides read TGTGCCAGCAGCTCCGTGGGGGGGGGAGTAAGTCAGCCCCAGCATTTT.

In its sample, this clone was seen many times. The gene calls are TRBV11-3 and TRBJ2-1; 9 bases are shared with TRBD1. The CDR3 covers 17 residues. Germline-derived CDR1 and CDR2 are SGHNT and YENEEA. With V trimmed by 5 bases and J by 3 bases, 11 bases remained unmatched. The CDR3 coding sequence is TGTGCCAGCAGCCCCACCCAAGTGGGACAGGGCTACAATGAGCAGTTCTTC. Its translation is CASSPTQVGQGYNEQFF.

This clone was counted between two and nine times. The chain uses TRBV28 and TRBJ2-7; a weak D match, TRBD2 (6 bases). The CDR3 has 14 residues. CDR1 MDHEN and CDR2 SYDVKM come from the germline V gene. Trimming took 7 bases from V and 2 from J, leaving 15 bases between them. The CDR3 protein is CASNGGFTPYEQYF. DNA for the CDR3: TGTGCCAGCAATGGGGGGTTCACTCCCTACGAGCAGTACTTC. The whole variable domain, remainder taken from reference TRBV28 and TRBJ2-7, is DVKVTQSSRYLVKRTGEKVFLECVQDMDHENMFWYRQDPGLGLRLIYFSYDVKMKEKGDIPEGYSVSREKKERFSLILESASTNQTSMYLCASNGGFTPYEQYFGPGTRLTVT.

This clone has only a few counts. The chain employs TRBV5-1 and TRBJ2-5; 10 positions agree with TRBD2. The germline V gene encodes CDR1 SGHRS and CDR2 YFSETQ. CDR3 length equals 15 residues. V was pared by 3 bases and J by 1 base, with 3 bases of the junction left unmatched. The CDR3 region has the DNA TGCGCCAGCAGCTCCAGCGGGAGGGTCCAAGAGACCCAGTACTTC. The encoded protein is CASSSSGRVQETQYF.